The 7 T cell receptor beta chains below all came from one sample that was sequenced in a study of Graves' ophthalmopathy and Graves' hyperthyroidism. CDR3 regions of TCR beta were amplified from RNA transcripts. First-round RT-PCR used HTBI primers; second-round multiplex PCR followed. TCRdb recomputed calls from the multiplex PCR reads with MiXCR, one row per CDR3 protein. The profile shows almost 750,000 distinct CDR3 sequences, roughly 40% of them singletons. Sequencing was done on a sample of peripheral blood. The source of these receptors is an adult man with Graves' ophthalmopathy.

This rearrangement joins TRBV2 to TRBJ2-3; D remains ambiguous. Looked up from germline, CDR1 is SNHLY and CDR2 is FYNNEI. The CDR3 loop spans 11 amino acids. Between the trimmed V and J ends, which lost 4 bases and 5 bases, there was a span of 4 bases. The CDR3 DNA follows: TGTGCCAGCAGTGTGCGAGATACGCAGTATTTT. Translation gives CASSVRDTQYF.

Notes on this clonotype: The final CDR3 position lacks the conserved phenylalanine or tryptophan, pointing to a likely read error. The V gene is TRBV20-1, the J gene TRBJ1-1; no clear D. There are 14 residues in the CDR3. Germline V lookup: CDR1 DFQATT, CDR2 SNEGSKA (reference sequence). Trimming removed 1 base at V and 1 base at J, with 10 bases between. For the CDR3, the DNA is TGCAGTGCTAGAGTCCGGCAGAGGAACACTGAAGCTTTCCTT. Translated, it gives CSARVRQRNTEAFL.

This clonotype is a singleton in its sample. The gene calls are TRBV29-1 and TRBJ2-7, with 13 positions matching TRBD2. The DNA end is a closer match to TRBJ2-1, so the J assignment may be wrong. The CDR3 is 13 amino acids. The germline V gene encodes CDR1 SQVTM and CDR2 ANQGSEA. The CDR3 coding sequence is TGCAGCGTTACTAGCGGGGGGGCGGGTGAGCAGTTCTTC. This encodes CSVTSGGAGEQFF.

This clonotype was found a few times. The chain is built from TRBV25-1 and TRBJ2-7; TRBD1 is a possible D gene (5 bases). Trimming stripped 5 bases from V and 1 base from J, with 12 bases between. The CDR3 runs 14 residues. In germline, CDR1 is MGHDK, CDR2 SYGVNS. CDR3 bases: TGTGCCAGCAGTCCCCGTGGGGCGTCCTACGAGCAGTACTTC. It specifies CASSPRGASYEQYF.

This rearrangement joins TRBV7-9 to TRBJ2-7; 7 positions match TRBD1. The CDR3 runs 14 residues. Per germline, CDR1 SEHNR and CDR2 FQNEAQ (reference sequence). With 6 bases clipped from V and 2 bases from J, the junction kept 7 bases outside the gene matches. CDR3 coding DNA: TGTGCCAGCAGAGATCCAGGGACAGCCTACGAGCAGTACTTC. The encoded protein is CASRDPGTAYEQYF.

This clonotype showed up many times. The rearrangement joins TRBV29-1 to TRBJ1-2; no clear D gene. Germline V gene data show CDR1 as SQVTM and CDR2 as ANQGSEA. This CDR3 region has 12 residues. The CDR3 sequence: CRADGTNYGYTF. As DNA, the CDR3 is TGCAGGGCGGACGGGACTAACTATGGCTACACCTTC.

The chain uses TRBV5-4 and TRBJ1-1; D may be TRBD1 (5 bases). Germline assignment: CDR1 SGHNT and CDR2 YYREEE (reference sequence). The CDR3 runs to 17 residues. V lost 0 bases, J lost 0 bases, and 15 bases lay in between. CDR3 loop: CASSLAGRAIMNTEAFF. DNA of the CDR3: TGTGCCAGCAGCTTGGCAGGCAGGGCAATCATGAACACTGAAGCTTTCTTT. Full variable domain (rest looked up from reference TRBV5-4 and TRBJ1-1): ETGVTQSPTHLIKTRGQQVTLRCSSQSGHNTVSWYQQALGQGPQFIFQYYREEENGRGNFPPRFSGLQFPNYSSELNVNALELDDSALYLCASSLAGRAIMNTEAFFGQGTRLTVV.